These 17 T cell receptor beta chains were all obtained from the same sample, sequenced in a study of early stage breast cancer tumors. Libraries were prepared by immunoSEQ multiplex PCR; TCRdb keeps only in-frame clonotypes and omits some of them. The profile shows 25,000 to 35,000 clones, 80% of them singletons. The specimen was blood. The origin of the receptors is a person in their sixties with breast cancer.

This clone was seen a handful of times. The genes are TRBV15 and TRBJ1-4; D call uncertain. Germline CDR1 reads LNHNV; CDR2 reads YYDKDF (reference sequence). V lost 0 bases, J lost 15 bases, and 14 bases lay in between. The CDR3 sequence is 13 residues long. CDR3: CATSRDHGAAVFF. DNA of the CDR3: TGTGCCACCAGCAGAGATCACGGCGCGGCGGTGTTTTTT.

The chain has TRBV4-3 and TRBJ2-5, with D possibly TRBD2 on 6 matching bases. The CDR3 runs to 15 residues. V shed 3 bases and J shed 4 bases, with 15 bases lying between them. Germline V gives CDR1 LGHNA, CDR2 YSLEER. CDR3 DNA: TGCGCCAGCAGCCAGCGTTTGGAGGGTGGAGAGACCCAGTACTTC. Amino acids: CASSQRLEGGETQYF.

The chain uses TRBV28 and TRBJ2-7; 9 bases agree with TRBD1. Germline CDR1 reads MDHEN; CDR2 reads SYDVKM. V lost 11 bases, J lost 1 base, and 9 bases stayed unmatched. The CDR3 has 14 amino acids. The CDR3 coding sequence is TGTGCCGGAGGTAGGGGGACAGGGTCCTACGAGCAGTACTTC. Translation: CAGGRGTGSYEQYF. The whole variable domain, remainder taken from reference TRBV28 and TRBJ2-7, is DVKVTQSSRYLVKRTGEKVFLECVQDMDHENMFWYRQDPGLGLRLIYFSYDVKMKEKGDIPEGYSVSREKKERFSLILESASTNQTSMYLCAGGRGTGSYEQYFGPGTRLTVT.

The CDR3: CASSVEPGTEAFF. CDR3 nucleotide sequence: TGTGCCAGCAGCGTAGAGCCGGGGACTGAAGCTTTCTTT. The genes are TRBV9 and TRBJ1-1; no firm D call. With 0 bases removed from V and 5 bases from J, the gap between germline ends came to 8 bases. This CDR3 region has 13 residues. CDR1 is SGDLS and CDR2 is YYNGEE in the germline V gene.

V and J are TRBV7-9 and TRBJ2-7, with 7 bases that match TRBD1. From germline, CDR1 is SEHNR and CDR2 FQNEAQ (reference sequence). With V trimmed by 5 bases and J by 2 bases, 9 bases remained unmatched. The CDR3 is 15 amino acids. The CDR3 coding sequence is TGTGCCAGCAGCGAACGAAACAGGGGTACCTACGAGCAGTACTTC. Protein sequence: CASSERNRGTYEQYF.

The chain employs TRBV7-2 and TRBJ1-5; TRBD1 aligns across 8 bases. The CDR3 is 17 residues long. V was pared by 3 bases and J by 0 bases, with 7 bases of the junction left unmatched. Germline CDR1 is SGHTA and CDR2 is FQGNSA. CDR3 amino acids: CASSFGVTGGSNQPQHF. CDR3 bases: TGTGCCAGCAGCTTTGGTGTCACAGGGGGTAGCAATCAGCCCCAGCATTTT.

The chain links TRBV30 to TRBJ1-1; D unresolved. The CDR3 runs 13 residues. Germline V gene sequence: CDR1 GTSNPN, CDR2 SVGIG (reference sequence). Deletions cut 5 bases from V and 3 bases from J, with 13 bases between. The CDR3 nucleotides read TGTGCCTGGTCCCAATCGAGGGACACTGAAGCTTTCTTT. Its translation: CAWSQSRDTEAFF.

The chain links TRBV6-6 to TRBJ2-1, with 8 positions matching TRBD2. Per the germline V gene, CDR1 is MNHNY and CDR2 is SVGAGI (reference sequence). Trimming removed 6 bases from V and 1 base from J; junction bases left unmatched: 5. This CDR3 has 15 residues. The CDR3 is CASSSGGPSYNEQFF. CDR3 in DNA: TGTGCCAGCAGCTCGGGAGGGCCATCCTACAATGAGCAGTTCTTC.

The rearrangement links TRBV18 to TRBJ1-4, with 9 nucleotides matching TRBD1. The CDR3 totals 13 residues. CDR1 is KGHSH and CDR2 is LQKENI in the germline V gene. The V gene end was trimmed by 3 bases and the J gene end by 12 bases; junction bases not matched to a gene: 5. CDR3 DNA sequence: TGTGCCAGCTCACCGCCACAGGGGGCTCAACTGTTTTTT. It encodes CASSPPQGAQLFF.

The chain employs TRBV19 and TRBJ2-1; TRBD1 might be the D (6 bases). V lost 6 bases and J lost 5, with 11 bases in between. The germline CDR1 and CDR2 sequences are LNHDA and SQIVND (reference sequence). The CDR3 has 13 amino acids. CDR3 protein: CASRRDTNNEQFF. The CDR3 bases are TGTGCCAGTAGAAGGGACACCAACAATGAGCAGTTCTTC.

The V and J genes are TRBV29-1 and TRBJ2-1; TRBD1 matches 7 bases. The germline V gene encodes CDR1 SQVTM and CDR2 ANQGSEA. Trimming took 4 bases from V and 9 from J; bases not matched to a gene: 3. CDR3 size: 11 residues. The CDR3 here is CSVGQGGEQFF. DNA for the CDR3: TGCAGCGTTGGACAGGGTGGTGAGCAGTTCTTC.

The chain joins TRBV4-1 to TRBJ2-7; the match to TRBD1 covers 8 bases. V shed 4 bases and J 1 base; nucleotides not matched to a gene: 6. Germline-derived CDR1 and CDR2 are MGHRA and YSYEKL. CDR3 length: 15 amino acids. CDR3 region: CASSLRTGTSYEQYF. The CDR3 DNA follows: TGCGCCAGCAGCCTTAGGACAGGGACATCCTACGAGCAGTACTTC.

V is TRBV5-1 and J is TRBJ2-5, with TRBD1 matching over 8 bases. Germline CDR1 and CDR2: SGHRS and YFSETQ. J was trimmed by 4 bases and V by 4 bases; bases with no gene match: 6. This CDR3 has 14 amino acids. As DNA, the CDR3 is TGCGCCAGCAGCGGAACAGGGGGAGGAGAGACCCAGTACTTC. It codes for CASSGTGGGETQYF.

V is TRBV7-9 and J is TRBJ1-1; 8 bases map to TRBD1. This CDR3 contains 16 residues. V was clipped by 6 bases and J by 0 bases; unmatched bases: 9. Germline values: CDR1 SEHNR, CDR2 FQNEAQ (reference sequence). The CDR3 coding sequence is TGTGCCAGCAGTGACAGGGGCCAGCTTTTGAACACTGAAGCTTTCTTT. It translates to CASSDRGQLLNTEAFF.

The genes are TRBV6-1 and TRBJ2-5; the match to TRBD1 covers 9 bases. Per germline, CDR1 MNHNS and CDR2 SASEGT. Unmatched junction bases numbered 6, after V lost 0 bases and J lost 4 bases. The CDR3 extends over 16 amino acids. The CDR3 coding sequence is TGTGCCAGCAGTGAAGCGCTGGGACAGGGTATAGAGACCCAGTACTTC. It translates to CASSEALGQGIETQYF.

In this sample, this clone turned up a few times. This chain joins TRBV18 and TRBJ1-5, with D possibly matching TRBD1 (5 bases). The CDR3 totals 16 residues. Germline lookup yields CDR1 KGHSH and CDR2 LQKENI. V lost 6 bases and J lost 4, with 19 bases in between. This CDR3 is CASSSIAGLENQPQHF. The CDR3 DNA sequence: TGTGCCAGCTCGAGTATCGCAGGGTTGGAGAATCAGCCCCAGCATTTT.

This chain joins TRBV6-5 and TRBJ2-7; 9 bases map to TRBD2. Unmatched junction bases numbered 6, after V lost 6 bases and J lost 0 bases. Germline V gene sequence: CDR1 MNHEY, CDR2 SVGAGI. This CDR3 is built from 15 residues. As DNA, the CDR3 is TGTGCCAGCAGCCCCCTAGCGGGGAGCTCCTACGAGCAGTACTTC. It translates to CASSPLAGSSYEQYF.